This note documents a single TCR beta chain sequence. In the original analysis: Estimates of nucleated cell counts were drawn from the amplification of reference gene primers. Repertoires were generated with immunoSEQ multiplex PCR, while TCRdb's copy carries only in-frame clones and drops some. V and J calls and clone size are copied from that table; D and trimming were computed from the DNA. The sample consists of 55,000 to 80,000 clones, about 81% of them appearing once. These data come from a study of blood T cell repertoires in COVID-19. For the study at large: Acute-phase and convalescent COVID-19 samples originated in the United States, Italy and Spain. PBMCs, B-cell-depleted T cells, or T cells provided the cDNA or gDNA that made up the material.

The specimen was peripheral blood. The source of this sequence is a human donor in a cohort sampled during active COVID-19.

The CDR3 nucleotides read TGTGCCAGCAGCTTAGCGCGGGGGGCGAGGGGCACAGATACGCAGTATTTT. This sequence encodes CASSLARGARGTDTQYF. V gene TRBV7-9 combines with J gene TRBJ2-3; TRBD2 matches 8 bases. Unmatched junction bases numbered 6, after V lost 0 bases and J lost 1 base. Germline CDR1 SEHNR, CDR2 FQNEAQ (reference sequence). CDR3 length: 17 residues.